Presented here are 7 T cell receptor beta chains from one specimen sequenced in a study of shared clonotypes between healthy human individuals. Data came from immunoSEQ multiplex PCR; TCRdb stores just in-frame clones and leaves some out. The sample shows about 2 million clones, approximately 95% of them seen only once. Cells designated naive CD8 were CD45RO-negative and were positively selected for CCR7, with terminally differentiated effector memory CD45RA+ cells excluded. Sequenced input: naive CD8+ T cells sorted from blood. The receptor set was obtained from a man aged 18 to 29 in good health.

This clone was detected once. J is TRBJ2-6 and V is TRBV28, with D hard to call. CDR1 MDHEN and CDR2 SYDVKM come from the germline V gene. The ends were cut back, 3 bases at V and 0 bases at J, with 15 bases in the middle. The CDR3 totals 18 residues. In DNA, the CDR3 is TGTGCCAGCAGTTTGGCCGTCCGTATGGACTCTGGGGCCAACGTCCTGACTTTC. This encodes CASSLAVRMDSGANVLTF. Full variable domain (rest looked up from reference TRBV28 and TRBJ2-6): DVKVTQSSRYLVKRTGEKVFLECVQDMDHENMFWYRQDPGLGLRLIYFSYDVKMKEKGDIPEGYSVSREKKERFSLILESASTNQTSMYLCASSLAVRMDSGANVLTFGAGSRLTVL.

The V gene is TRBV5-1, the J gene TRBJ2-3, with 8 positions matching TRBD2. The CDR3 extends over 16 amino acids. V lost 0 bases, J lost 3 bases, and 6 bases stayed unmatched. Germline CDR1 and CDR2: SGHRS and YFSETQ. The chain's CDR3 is CASSLAPSGRTDTQYF. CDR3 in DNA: TGCGCCAGCAGCTTGGCCCCCAGCGGGAGAACAGATACGCAGTATTTT.

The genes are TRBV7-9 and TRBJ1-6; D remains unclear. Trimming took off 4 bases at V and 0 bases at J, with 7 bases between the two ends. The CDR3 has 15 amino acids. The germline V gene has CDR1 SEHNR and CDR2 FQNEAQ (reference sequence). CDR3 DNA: TGTGCCAGCAGCTCCTCTAGCTCCTATAATTCACCCCTCCACTTT. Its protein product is CASSSSSSYNSPLHF.

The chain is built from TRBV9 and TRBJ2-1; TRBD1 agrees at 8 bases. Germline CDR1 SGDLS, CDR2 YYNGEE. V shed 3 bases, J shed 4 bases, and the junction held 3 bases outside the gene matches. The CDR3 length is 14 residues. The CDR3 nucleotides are TGTGCCAGCAGCGGAGACAGGGGTTACAATGAGCAGTTCTTC. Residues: CASSGDRGYNEQFF.

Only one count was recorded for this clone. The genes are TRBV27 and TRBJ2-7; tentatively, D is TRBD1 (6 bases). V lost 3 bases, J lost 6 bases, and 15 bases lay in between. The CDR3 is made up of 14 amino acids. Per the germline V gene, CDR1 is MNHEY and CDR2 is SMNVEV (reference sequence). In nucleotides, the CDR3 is TGTGCCAGCAGTTTGGGCAGGGGAAAAGGCGAGCAGTACTTC. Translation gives CASSLGRGKGEQYF.

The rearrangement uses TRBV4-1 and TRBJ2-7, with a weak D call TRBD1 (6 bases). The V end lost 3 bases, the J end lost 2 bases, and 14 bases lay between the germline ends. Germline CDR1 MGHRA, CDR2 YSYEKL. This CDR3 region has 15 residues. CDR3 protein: CASSHRQESTYEQYF. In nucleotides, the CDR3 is TGCGCCAGCAGCCATAGACAGGAATCTACCTACGAGCAGTACTTC.

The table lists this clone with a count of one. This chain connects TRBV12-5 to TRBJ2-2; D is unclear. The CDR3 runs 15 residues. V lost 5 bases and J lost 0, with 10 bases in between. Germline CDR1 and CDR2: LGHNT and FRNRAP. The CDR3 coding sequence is TGTGCTAGTGGTCCGGGTCTTACGAACACCGGGGAGCTGTTTTTT. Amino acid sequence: CASGPGLTNTGELFF.